This section outlines one T cell receptor beta chain sequence together with its context. Its antigen is unknown. No much larger clone exists at a distance of one base, and base qualities are not known. These data come from a study of cytomegalovirus exposure and HLA in healthy donors (dated by TCRdb to the late 2010s). In the study overall: In an earlier analysis of 587 of the donors, 276 Gb of sequence data and approximately 100 million unique TCR beta sequences from some 170 million T cells were reported. An early release that covered about 600 HLA-typed donors contained around 300 gigabases of sequencing data and roughly 84 million unique TCR sequences. Of the approximately 400 genotyped donors, approximately 83% fell in the genetic ancestry cluster associated with self-reported Caucasian donors. The study aimed to test whether signatures of past pathogen exposure could be identified by cataloging public T cell receptors. The study used immunosequencing to profile the T cell repertoires of some 600 subjects and linked those repertoires to cytomegalovirus serostatus. Along with the approximately 700-subject first cohort, a separate validation cohort of more than 90 different subjects was used. To predict cytomegalovirus infection status, the study brought together high-throughput TCR immunosequencing, statistical association of individual TCRs with disease status, and machine learning. A later analysis re-analyzed previously published TCR beta repertoires from 650 to 800 donors and added high-resolution HLA genotyping to study TCR occurrence patterns. Rather than drawing on any new phenotypic data, the later analysis identified candidate immune exposures from TCR beta sequences and the way those sequences occurred across donors. An earlier analysis of some 500 of the donors applied high-throughput TCR beta sequencing to assess whether each TCR beta V gene segment acted as functional or pseudogenic. Donor age, sex, ethnicity and CMV serostatus were collected together with the repertoire data. A later genetic analysis used genome-wide SNP genotypes for about 65% of the roughly 700 donors, treating that subset as a discovery cohort. All discovery cohort repertoires had been generated on a single sequencing platform. HLA typing covered class I and class II loci at four-digit resolution. The number of typed donors differed by locus: about 620-640 for A, B, C, DRB1 and DQB1; 500 to 550 for DQA1; over 600 for DPA1; and 400 to 480 for DPB1. Five DR-DQ haplotypes were treated as single units for association and clustering because of strong linkage in the cohort. On average, 235,054 unique TCR beta nucleotide sequences were sequenced per donor among a few hundred genotyped donors of the cohort, with roughly 19% of those sequences being non-productive.

Ends trimmed: V by 4 bases, J by 14 bases; bases unmatched to a gene: 14. Based on the germline V gene, the CDR1 and CDR2 sequences are MNHNS and SASEGT. Including cysteine and phenylalanine, the CDR3 has 15 amino acids. Left in the record is the CDR3 DNA by itself, 45 bases read in frame from the first base. The paper's findings and limits, for the study overall: Most TCR sequences were seen in very few donors, while some public TCRs were found in many individuals. Roughly uniform sequencing depth across donors was assumed in presence/absence analyses, although this assumption may not hold. In vitro tests confirmed that three of the cytomegalovirus-associated TCR beta chains recognize cytomegalovirus antigens. In a later genetic analysis, fewer N-insertions in productive TCRs were reported among donors in an Asian-associated ancestry cluster than the approximately 710-donor mean. Because counts were too low, about 15 rarely observed V segments, including chromosome 9 orphons, were left out of the earlier analysis of several hundred of the donors. Several of the top co-occurrence clusters appeared to be linked to parvovirus B19, influenza, CMV and Epstein-Barr virus, according to a later analysis. In a later analysis, TCR association rates were found to vary across HLA loci, with the most associated TCRs seen for DRB1 alleles and the fewest for HLA-C alleles. The only immune exposure information available for the cohort was CMV serostatus. At a false discovery rate of 0.05, a later analysis linked approximately 18,000 TCR beta sequences to specific HLA alleles. An earlier analysis of approximately 600 of the donors showed that most TCR beta V segments appeared in productive rearrangements either about 87% or about 30% of the time, which broadly matched IMGT annotations. In this cohort, only TCR beta chains were sequenced, and detectable features were limited by the absence of alpha or paired-chain data. The study gave a list of 150 to 200 TCR beta chains associated with cytomegalovirus. Some IMGT-functional V segments, including TRBV6-2 and TRBV6-3, could not be told apart with the 87-base-pair reads, so those segments were excluded. Linkage disequilibrium might explain the correlated functional status among segregating V segments, but an unknown experimental factor could not be excluded. A later analysis found that HLA-associated TCR beta chains were more clonally expanded and had lower generation probabilities than equally common non-associated chains. When HLA alleles, especially DR and DQ, strongly co-occurred, TCR associations were difficult to assign to individual alleles. Cytomegalovirus status was reported to be diagnosed by the classifier with high specificity and sensitivity in both the original and validation cohorts. In a later analysis, most CMV-associated TCR beta chains were found to appear HLA-restricted, with HLA associations seemingly driven largely by CMV exposure. According to the authors, the approach could potentially be generalized to other disease states and immunological phenotypes. V-gene and J-gene trimming of TCR beta chains was associated with a missense DCLRE1C variant in a later genetic analysis, and the association was replicated in an independent cohort. Because some donors lacked HLA typing at each locus, the association tests relied only on the typed subset. A further reported finding was that TCR beta sequences accurately predicted the HLA-A and HLA-B alleles for most subjects in the first cohort. The sequencing pipeline was judged likely to have produced a cluster of highly shared sequence variants as a technical artifact.

The library was made by the immunoSEQ multiplex PCR assay. A mixture of 60 forward primers for TCR Vbeta segments and 13 reverse primers for TCR Jbeta segments was used in the multiplex PCR. Amplification of the CDR3 region of rearranged TCR beta genes was performed with a multiplex PCR assay on genomic DNA. The amplified TCR beta libraries were sequenced on the Illumina HiSeq System as 87-base-pair reads. For the original study's pipeline: A later analysis tallied roughly 76 million unique TCR beta chains across the 700 or so repertoires, and about 10 million of those chains were shared by two or more donors. A nearest-neighbor algorithm error-corrected the raw reads and collapsed the reads into unique sequences, merging closely related sequences to remove PCR and sequencing errors. CDR3 sequences were aligned to IMGT reference sequences to assign V, D and J gene segments. Each retained sequence needed at least a six-nucleotide match to both a V gene segment and a J gene segment. A rearrangement counted as productive if the CDR3 had no stop codons and remained in frame with V and J, and every other rearrangement counted as non-productive. CDR3 was defined by IMGT convention, running from the second conserved V-encoded cysteine to the conserved J-encoded phenylalanine. The earlier analysis of a few hundred of the donors excluded sequences that lacked an unambiguous match to a single V gene segment. In an earlier analysis of a few hundred of the donors, V segments were called functional above 56.7% productive rearrangements and were called segregating when the between-donor standard deviation exceeded 5%. A statistical classification framework was developed to diagnose cytomegalovirus status using the catalog of TCR beta chain sequences. In a later analysis, TCR nucleotide sequences were compared against IMGT/GENE-DB human TR gene sequences so that V and J genes could be assigned. A later analysis assigned CDR3 sequences and most-parsimonious VDJ recombination scenarios with the TCRdist pipeline. In a later analysis, each TCR beta chain was defined by its CDR3 amino acid sequence together with its V-gene family, and reads without a unique V-gene family were excluded. As a way to deal with suspected cross-contamination and a sequencing artifact, a later analysis dropped under 600 nucleotide sequences that were highly shared and had low generation probability. For each public chain, a later analysis derived a clonal expansion index from normalized ranks of inferred template counts within each repertoire. A later analysis computed generation probabilities with a VDJ recombination model fitted to out-of-frame rearrangements, and checked the results against IGoR. Hypergeometric tests were used in a later analysis to score TCR-TCR, TCR-HLA and TCR-CMV co-occurrence, with a repertoire-size bias correction applied to the TCR pairs. A later analysis estimated false discovery rates by permuting HLA or CMV assignments 20 times. In a later analysis, co-occurring TCRs were grouped with DBSCAN, and TCRdist sequence similarity was added when clustering was performed within HLA-allele-positive subsets. Repertoires with fewer than 30,000 or more than 120,000 public chains were left out of co-occurrence clustering, as were a few repertoires with anomalous nucleotide sharing. TCRdb carries this immuneACCESS record with in-frame sequences only. Its versions omit some clonotypes, under half of them owing to an unresolved V gene in the studies checked, with the rest unexplained. That table is the source of V, J and clone size, and D and trimming were worked out from the DNA. This sample has 160,000 or so clones in its table, and 70% to 80% of those were observed once. The leading ten clones occupy 4.3% of the sample.

The cohort comprised 710 or so healthy bone marrow donors. Cohort members were all nominally healthy when sampled, although unrecorded immune exposures were likely present. The donor tested CMV seronegative and was one of the 352 seronegative cohort members. A peripheral blood sample was provided by each donor, and peripheral blood mononuclear cells were used for TCR beta sequencing. The Qiagen DNeasy Blood Extraction Kit was used to extract genomic DNA from the blood cell samples. Sequenced input: PBMCs. The receptor was derived from a man aged 35-49 years in good health and CMV-seronegative. The chain employs TRBV6-1 and TRBJ2-4; 10 of the junction bases match TRBD1. The CDR3 reads CASSAAGTGDRQEYF. DNA sequence: TGTGCCAGCAGTGCTGCCGGGACAGGGGACCGCCAAGAGTACTTC.